This T cell receptor beta chain was obtained from a study of beta chain features in type 1 diabetes. Investigators reverse transcribed all isolated RNA, so they sequenced expressed TCRB transcripts. Method: immunoSEQ multiplex PCR; TCRdb's copy keeps in-frame clones and lacks some. Among 250,000 or so clones listed, 25% to 30% were seen once. General study points: Patients' naive, central memory and regulatory TCRB repertoires appeared more alike than those of healthy donors. Across all four CD4+ subsets, people with type 1 diabetes showed modestly shorter TCRB CDR3s. PCR, the amplification step, might favor shorter templates, equally in patients and controls.

This clone was counted a few times. Its antigen is not identified. Naive, central memory, regulatory and stem cell-like memory cells within the CD4+ compartment were sorted using CD45RO/CCR7/CD25/CD127/CD95/CD27. The sequenced sample was central memory CD4+ T cells from blood. The TCR originated in a man under 40 in good health.

The chain's CDR3 is CASSSSTGARSPLHF. The CDR3 nucleotides are TGTGCCAGCAGCTCATCGACAGGGGCGAGGTCACCCCTCCACTTT. V usage is TRBV7-2 and J usage is TRBJ1-6; TRBD1 agrees at 8 bases. CDR1 SGHTA and CDR2 FQGNSA come from the germline V gene. The CDR3 is 15 amino acids. V lost 4 bases and J lost 10; bases outside the gene matches: 9.